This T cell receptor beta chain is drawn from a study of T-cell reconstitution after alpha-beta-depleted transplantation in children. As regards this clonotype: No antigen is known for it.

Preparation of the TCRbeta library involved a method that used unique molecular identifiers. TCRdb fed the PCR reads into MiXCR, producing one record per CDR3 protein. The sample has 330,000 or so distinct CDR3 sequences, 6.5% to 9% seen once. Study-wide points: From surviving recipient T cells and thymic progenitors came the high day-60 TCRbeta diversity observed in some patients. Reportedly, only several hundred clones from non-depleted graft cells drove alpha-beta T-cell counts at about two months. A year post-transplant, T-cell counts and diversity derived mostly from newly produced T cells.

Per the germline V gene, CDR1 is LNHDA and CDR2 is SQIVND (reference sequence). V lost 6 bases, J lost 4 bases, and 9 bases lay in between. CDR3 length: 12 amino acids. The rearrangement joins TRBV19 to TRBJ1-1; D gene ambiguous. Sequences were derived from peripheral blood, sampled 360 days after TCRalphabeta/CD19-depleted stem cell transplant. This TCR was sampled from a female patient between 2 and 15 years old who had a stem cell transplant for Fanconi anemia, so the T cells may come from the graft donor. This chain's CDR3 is CASRDAPTEAFF. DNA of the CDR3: TGTGCCAGTAGGGATGCACCCACTGAAGCTTTCTTT.